This TCR beta chain stems from a study of cytomegalovirus exposure and HLA in healthy donors. This CDR3 contains 13 residues. Germline loops: CDR1 SGHNT, CDR2 YENEEA. The germline V and J ends were trimmed by 0 bases and 6 bases, with 5 bases remaining between them. This PCR relied on a set of 60 Vbeta primers and 13 Jbeta primers. Here immunoSEQ multiplex PCR was the method, and the copy in TCRdb shows in-frame clones only, minus some. Here the sample spans about 98,000 clones, 60% to 80% being singletons. This clone has more than one count but fewer than ten. The antigen is not known. Overall study findings and caveats: It was in a later analysis that TCR association rates were seen to vary by HLA locus, highest for DRB1 and lowest for HLA-C. The investigators catalogued some 160 TCR beta chains as cytomegalovirus-associated.

The sequenced sample was PBMCs. This sequence originates from a female donor in good health and CMV-seronegative. The chain has TRBV11-3 and TRBJ2-2; D remains unclear. The CDR3 is CASSLEAPGELFF. CDR3 sequence (DNA): TGTGCCAGCAGCTTAGAAGCGCCCGGGGAGCTGTTTTTT.